The clone carrying this T cell receptor (beta chain) was picked up a small number of times. What it recognizes is unknown. Using its own MiXCR run on the RT-PCR reads, TCRdb lists one record per CDR3 protein. The repertoire consists of approximately 500,000 distinct CDR3 sequences, with roughly 15% occurring once and the leading ten covering 11%. There are 11 residues in the CDR3. The ends were cut back, 6 bases at V and 3 bases at J, with 5 bases in the middle. This sample stems from a study of response to subunit inactivated influenza vaccine. Broader study findings: T cells newly recruited by each seasonal influenza vaccination are few, the authors suggested.

This chain links TRBV12-3 or TRBV12-4 with TRBJ1-1, with no clear D. This specimen was PBMCs from blood, taken about 12 days after vaccination. This sequence originates from a man aged 50 or older who received an inactivated influenza vaccine. The CDR3 here is CASRADTEAFF. The CDR3 DNA follows: TGTGCCAGCAGAGCCGACACTGAAGCTTTCTTT.